Each of the 23 T cell receptor beta chains below was sequenced from the same sample in a study of shared T cell receptors in the human thymus. Profiled with immunoSEQ multiplex PCR; TCRdb holds only in-frame clones, not every one. This table has about 380,000 clones, just under 95% appearing once. The sample consisted of thymocytes. The source is a human donor.

This rearrangement joins TRBV6-1 to TRBJ2-7; D gene ambiguous. The CDR3 is 14 amino acids. V was pared by 2 bases and J by 3 bases, with 11 bases between. CDR1 and CDR2 from the germline V gene are MNHNS and SASEGT. CDR3 loop: CASSEPGSFYEQYF. In DNA form, the CDR3 reads TGTGCCAGCAGTGAACCCGGGTCCTTCTACGAGCAGTACTTC.

V gene TRBV10-3 combines with J gene TRBJ2-7, with 10 bases lining up with TRBD2. The CDR3 is 16 amino acids. V trimming: 4 bases; J trimming: 4 bases; junction bases outside the gene matches: 10. Germline values: CDR1 ENHRY, CDR2 SYGVKD. The CDR3 DNA follows: TGTGCCATCAGTGCCCCGTTAGCGGGAGGAATATACGAGCAGTACTTC. Translating gives CAISAPLAGGIYEQYF.

V gene TRBV7-9 combines with J gene TRBJ1-1; possible D gene TRBD1, 5 bases. V dropped 6 bases and J dropped 4 bases, with 21 bases sitting between them. The CDR3 is made up of 16 amino acids. Germline V gene data show CDR1 as SEHNR and CDR2 as FQNEAQ (reference sequence). The CDR3 region is CASSIPTKGNPTEAFF. CDR3 DNA: TGTGCCAGCAGTATCCCGACAAAGGGGAATCCCACTGAAGCTTTCTTT. The whole variable domain, remainder taken from reference TRBV7-9 and TRBJ1-1, is DTGVSQNPRHKITKRGQNVTFRCDPISEHNRLYWYRQTLGQGPEFLTYFQNEAQLEKSRLLSDRFSAERPKGSFSTLEIQRTEQGDSAMYLCASSIPTKGNPTEAFFGQGTRLTVV.

The rearrangement uses TRBV5-6 and TRBJ2-7; tentative D call: TRBD1 (6 bases). The CDR3 contains 16 residues. The germline V gene encodes CDR1 SGHDT and CDR2 YYEEEE. Between the trimmed V and J ends, which lost 3 bases and 2 bases, there was a span of 18 bases. The CDR3 protein is CASSCWDTSETYEQYF. DNA of the CDR3: TGTGCCAGCAGCTGCTGGGACACCTCTGAGACCTACGAGCAGTACTTC.

The rearrangement links TRBV2 to TRBJ2-7, with D maybe TRBD2 (6 bases). With 7 bases removed from V and 2 bases from J, the gap between germline ends came to 9 bases. This CDR3 region has 12 residues. Germline values: CDR1 SNHLY, CDR2 FYNNEI. DNA for the CDR3: TGTGCCAGCACCAGGACTACCTACGAGCAGTACTTC. It specifies CASTRTTYEQYF.

The chain has TRBV28 and TRBJ2-5, with TRBD2 matching over 15 bases. The CDR3 spans 18 residues. The germline gives CDR1 MDHEN, CDR2 SYDVKM. Trimming at V came to 5 bases and at J to 3 bases, leaving 10 bases not matched to a gene. CDR3 bases: TGTGCCAGCAGTGGCTGGACTAGCGGGAGGGAACAAAAAGAGACCCAGTACTTC. Translation gives CASSGWTSGREQKETQYF.

This clone was counted a few times. V is TRBV5-1 and J is TRBJ2-4, with 9 bases that match TRBD2. In germline, CDR1 is SGHRS, CDR2 YFSETQ. The CDR3 is 13 residues long. The trim removed 2 bases at V and 12 bases at J, leaving 6 bases unmatched. In DNA form, the CDR3 reads TGCGCCAGCAGCTTCGGACTAGCGTCCCCTCAGTACTTC. Translation gives CASSFGLASPQYF.

The V call is TRBV13, the J call TRBJ2-4; 8 bases align to TRBD2. The length of the CDR3 is 17 residues. Unmatched junction bases numbered 16, after V lost 3 bases and J lost 9 bases. CDR1 and CDR2 from the germline V gene are PRHDT and FYEKMQ (reference sequence). The CDR3 is CASSLSKGTRATGIQYF. The CDR3 DNA sequence: TGTGCCAGCAGCTTGAGCAAGGGGACTAGAGCGACTGGCATTCAGTACTTC.

The genes are TRBV25-1 and TRBJ2-7, with TRBD1 matching 7 bases. The junction had 14 bases not matched to a gene; V was cut back by 3 bases and J by 0 bases. The CDR3 totals 18 residues. CDR1 is MGHDK and CDR2 is SYGVNS in the germline V gene. The CDR3 bases are TGTGCCAGCAGTGATATTAGCTTGGGGGACAGCAGCTCCTACGAGCAGTACTTC. This sequence encodes CASSDISLGDSSSYEQYF.

This chain links TRBV5-6 with TRBJ2-1; 9 bases are a match to TRBD2. Looked up from germline, CDR1 is SGHDT and CDR2 is YYEEEE. The V and J ends lost 4 bases and 5 bases, in that order; junction bases with no gene match: 13. The CDR3 covers 17 residues. The CDR3 reads CASSPRGSSGKHNEQFF. Written as DNA, the CDR3 is TGTGCCAGCAGCCCCAGAGGATCTAGCGGGAAACACAATGAGCAGTTCTTC.

The V gene is TRBV4-1, the J gene TRBJ1-2; D remains unclear. In germline, CDR1 is MGHRA, CDR2 YSYEKL. CDR3 length: 15 amino acids. The ends were cut back, 3 bases at V and 3 bases at J, with 14 bases in the middle. CDR3 sequence (DNA): TGCGCCAGCAGCCACTCCGGCGGAGTGCACTATGGCTACACCTTC. Amino acid sequence: CASSHSGGVHYGYTF.

The CDR3, as DNA: TGTGCCAGCAGCCGACTAGCGGTAGTCCCCTACGAGCAGTACTTC. It encodes CASSRLAVVPYEQYF. J is TRBJ2-7 and V is TRBV14; TRBD2 matches 9 bases. The CDR3 runs 15 residues. V trimming: 4 bases; J trimming: 2 bases; junction bases outside the gene matches: 6. Germline CDR1 is SGHDN and CDR2 is FVKESK.

V is TRBV7-9 and J is TRBJ2-1; the D is unclear. The CDR3 runs 13 residues. CDR1 is SEHNR, CDR2 FQNEAQ, per germline (reference sequence). V was clipped by 2 bases and J by 4 bases, with 6 bases between them. CDR3 nucleotide sequence: TGTGCCAGCAGCTTATACAGATACAATGAGCAGTTCTTC. Protein product: CASSLYRYNEQFF. The whole variable domain, filled in from reference TRBV7-9 and TRBJ2-1, reads DTGVSQNPRHKITKRGQNVTFRCDPISEHNRLYWYRQTLGQGPEFLTYFQNEAQLEKSRLLSDRFSAERPKGSFSTLEIQRTEQGDSAMYLCASSLYRYNEQFFGPGTRLTVL.

The chain uses TRBV19 and TRBJ1-5; 10 bases match TRBD1. Trimming at V came to 4 bases and at J to 2 bases, leaving 26 bases not matched to a gene. CDR1 and CDR2 (germline): LNHDA, SQIVND (reference sequence). This CDR3 comprises 23 residues. In DNA form, the CDR3 reads TGTGCCAGTAGTACCCCGGTCCAAAACCGGGACAGGGGTGTGTTAGTGGGCAATCAGCCCCAGCATTTT. This encodes CASSTPVQNRDRGVLVGNQPQHF.

The gene calls are TRBV27 and TRBJ2-7, with D unresolved. The germline V gene encodes CDR1 MNHEY and CDR2 SMNVEV (reference sequence). V was shortened by 2 bases and J by 4 bases, with 15 bases between the two germline ends. The CDR3 extends over 15 amino acids. CDR3 amino acids: CASSLTPFPDYEQYF. In nucleotides, the CDR3 is TGTGCCAGCAGTTTAACCCCCTTTCCTGATTACGAGCAGTACTTC.

V usage is TRBV5-1 and J usage is TRBJ2-3, with 8 bases lining up with TRBD2. V shed 4 bases, J shed 4 bases, and the junction held 11 bases outside the gene matches. CDR1 and CDR2 (germline): SGHRS, YFSETQ. CDR3 length: 16 amino acids. CDR3 residues: CASSTEPGRAPDTQYF. CDR3 coding DNA: TGCGCCAGCAGCACGGAACCCGGGAGGGCCCCAGATACGCAGTATTTT.

The chain employs TRBV4-2 and TRBJ2-1; D perhaps matches TRBD1 (5 bases). Germline V CDR1 and CDR2: LGHNA, YNFKEQ. This CDR3 has 13 amino acids. The ends were cut back, 3 bases at V and 7 bases at J, with 10 bases in the middle. The CDR3 here is CASSQKGSNEQFF. DNA of the CDR3: TGTGCCAGCAGCCAGAAGGGGTCGAATGAGCAGTTCTTC.

The V and J genes are TRBV7-2 and TRBJ1-2, with 7 bases that match TRBD1. The CDR3 totals 15 residues. With V trimmed by 3 bases and J by 1 base, 5 bases remained unmatched. CDR1 and CDR2 from the germline V gene are SGHTA and FQGNSA. CDR3 in DNA: TGTGCCAGCAGCTTGCCTAGACAGGGTAACTATGGCTACACCTTC. Encoded protein: CASSLPRQGNYGYTF.

About this clone: This sample also contains other DNA sequences that code for the same CDR3. The J gene is TRBJ1-1, the V gene TRBV5-4; D is ambiguous. Looked up from germline, CDR1 is SGHNT and CDR2 is YYREEE (reference sequence). This CDR3 region has 16 residues. Trimming shortened V by 1 base and J by 3 bases, and 16 bases separated the two germline ends. The DNA of the CDR3 is TGTGCCAGCAGCTTGAGGCCATTGAGGGATTACACTGAAGCTTTCTTT. As protein: CASSLRPLRDYTEAFF.

The CDR3 DNA sequence: TGTGCCAGCAGTTCCCCGACCGACAGGGGGTCGGAGACCCAGTACTTC. This codes for CASSSPTDRGSETQYF. This chain uses TRBV27 with TRBJ2-5; 9 nucleotides agree with TRBD1. The CDR3 has 16 residues. With 4 bases clipped from V and 5 bases from J, the junction kept 11 bases outside the gene matches. CDR1 and CDR2 from the germline V gene are MNHEY and SMNVEV (reference sequence).

This clone turned up a few times. The chain carries TRBV14 and TRBJ1-2; maybe TRBD1 (5 bases). The V gene's germline CDR1 is SGHDN and CDR2 FVKESK. The CDR3 has 16 residues. V was pared by 0 bases and J by 4 bases, with 15 bases between. The CDR3 protein is CASSQDGTGGTYGYTF. DNA for the CDR3: TGTGCCAGCAGCCAAGATGGGACTGGCGGAACCTATGGCTACACCTTC.

In DNA, the CDR3 is TGCGCCAGCAGTGAGGGGAATCAGAGTGGAAACACCATATATTTT. This gives the protein CASSEGNQSGNTIYF. V and J are TRBV10-1 and TRBJ1-3; no definite D call. V dropped 2 bases and J dropped 3 bases, with 11 bases sitting between them. The germline V gene has CDR1 WNHNN and CDR2 SYGVQD (reference sequence). This CDR3 has 15 residues.

The CDR3, as DNA: TGTGCCAGTAGTGAACATTCCCAGGGGGAGGCCTACGAGCAGTACTTC. It yields the protein CASSEHSQGEAYEQYF. The chain is built from TRBV19 and TRBJ2-7, with D perhaps matching TRBD1 (7 bases). The V end was cut by 5 bases, the J end by 2 bases, with 19 bases between. CDR3 length: 16 residues. Germline lookup yields CDR1 LNHDA and CDR2 SQIVND (reference sequence).